This entry lists 18 T cell receptor beta chains sequenced from one sample in a study of response to subunit inactivated influenza vaccine. MiXCR, applied by TCRdb to the RT-PCR reads, yields one record per CDR3 protein. The data hold a few hundred thousand distinct CDR3 sequences, with just over 20% observed a single time. The specimen comprised PBMCs from blood, sampled approximately 20 months after vaccination. These receptors all come from a man between 50 and 75 years old who received an inactivated influenza vaccine.

The chain has TRBV23-1 and TRBJ2-1; D possibly corresponds to TRBD2 (6 bases). TRBV23-1 is an open reading frame, and its role is uncertain. The CDR3 is 12 residues long. Between the trimmed V and J ends, which lost 3 bases and 12 bases, there was a span of 12 bases. CDR3 amino acids: CASSHPGGWQFF. The CDR3 DNA is TGCGCCAGCAGTCACCCCGGAGGGTGGCAGTTCTTC.

The chain recombines TRBV20-1 with TRBJ2-1; 11 nucleotides align to TRBD2. The V gene end was trimmed by 3 bases and the J gene end by 8 bases; junction bases not matched to a gene: 6. The germline V gene has CDR1 DFQATT and CDR2 SNEGSKA (reference sequence). This CDR3 contains 14 residues. The CDR3 DNA sequence: TGCAGTGCTAGGGGACTAGCGGTGTCTTATGAGCAGTTCTTC. It specifies CSARGLAVSYEQFF.

This clonotype was found a few times. The V gene is TRBV12-3 or TRBV12-4, the J gene TRBJ1-5; D remains unclear. The V and J ends lost 1 base and 5 bases respectively, with 9 bases between them. The CDR3 covers 14 residues. The CDR3 sequence is CASSLDGIDQPQHF. In DNA, the CDR3 is TGTGCCAGCAGTTTAGACGGCATCGATCAGCCCCAGCATTTT.

This clonotype turned up a few times. This CDR3 reads CASSFGRELGYTF. The CDR3 nucleotides read TGTGCCAGCAGTTTCGGCAGGGAACTGGGCTACACCTTC. The chain joins TRBV27 to TRBJ1-2, with a weak D call TRBD1 (5 bases). CDR3 length equals 13 residues. CDR1 and CDR2 from the germline V gene are MNHEY and SMNVEV (reference sequence). V was shortened by 3 bases and J by 8 bases, with 13 bases between the two germline ends.

This clonotype was found a few times. The chain carries TRBV18 and TRBJ1-6; 7 positions agree with TRBD1. Losses at the gene ends were 6 bases for V and 5 bases for J; bases not matched to a gene: 13. The CDR3 has 17 residues. Per the germline V gene, CDR1 is KGHSH and CDR2 is LQKENI. The CDR3 protein is CASSTFYRGENNSPLHF. The CDR3 DNA is TGTGCCAGCTCCACGTTCTACAGGGGCGAAAATAATTCACCCCTCCACTTT.

The rearrangement joins TRBV4-1 to TRBJ1-2, with TRBD1 as a possible D gene (5 bases). This CDR3 has 14 amino acids. V was cut by 0 bases and J by 3 bases, with 8 bases left in between. Germline CDR1 MGHRA, CDR2 YSYEKL. The CDR3 spells CASSQDTGYYGYTF. The CDR3 coding sequence is TGCGCCAGCAGCCAAGACACAGGATACTATGGCTACACCTTC.

The sample holds a few counts of this clonotype. The V and J genes are TRBV3-1 and TRBJ2-5; D unclear. The CDR3 runs 11 residues. The V gene lost 7 bases and the J gene lost 5 bases, with 8 bases spanning the gap. Germline V lookup: CDR1 LGHDT, CDR2 YNNKEL (reference sequence). This CDR3 reads CASTSLETQYF. In DNA form, the CDR3 reads TGTGCCAGCACCTCATTGGAGACCCAGTACTTC.

Notes on this clonotype: A much larger clonotype is one base distant, so this may be a read error. The chain has TRBV4-2 and TRBJ1-4; D remains unclear. The CDR3 has 16 residues. Per germline, CDR1 LGHNA and CDR2 YNFKEQ. V was trimmed by 0 bases and J by 10 bases, leaving 18 bases between them. The CDR3 nucleotides are TGTGCCAGCAGCCAAGATCGGGCAGCGAATAACGGAAAACTGTTTTTT. Translated, it gives CASSQDRAANNGKLFF.

There are a few counts of this clonotype. The rearrangement uses TRBV20-1 and TRBJ1-6; D is ambiguous. Germline CDR1 reads DFQATT; CDR2 reads SNEGSKA (reference sequence). The V and J ends lost 8 bases and 4 bases respectively, with 12 bases between them. CDR3 size: 13 residues. In DNA, the CDR3 is TGCAGTATAGCGGGAGAGTATAATTCACCCCTCCACTTT. Encoded protein: CSIAGEYNSPLHF.

The chain links TRBV15 to TRBJ1-5; no definite D call. In germline, CDR1 is LNHNV, CDR2 YYDKDF (reference sequence). CDR3 length equals 17 residues. Trimming removed 0 bases from V and 3 bases from J, with 15 bases in between. This CDR3 reads CATSRDREGGINQPQHF. In DNA, the CDR3 is TGTGCCACCAGCAGAGATCGAGAGGGAGGTATCAATCAGCCCCAGCATTTT.

This clonotype counts as medium-sized. The rearrangement uses TRBV4-1 and TRBJ1-1; D is perhaps TRBD1 (5 bases). The CDR3 length is 14 residues. Trimming pared 4 bases from V and 4 bases from J, leaving 13 bases between. Looked up from germline, CDR1 is MGHRA and CDR2 is YSYEKL. CDR3 DNA sequence: TGCGCCAGCAGCCGGAGCGGGACCGGCACTGAAGCTTTCTTT. It is translated as CASSRSGTGTEAFF.

In its sample, this clonotype was seen a few times. This chain joins TRBV28 and TRBJ1-1; 7 bases line up with TRBD1. V trimming: 5 bases; J trimming: 5 bases; junction bases outside the gene matches: 11. CDR1 is MDHEN and CDR2 is SYDVKM in the germline V gene. This CDR3 spans 15 amino acids. The CDR3 bases are TGTGCCAGCAGTCTAACTTCGACAGGGCGTACTGAAGCTTTCTTT. It codes for CASSLTSTGRTEAFF.

This clonotype showed up just a few times. DNA of the CDR3: TGTGCCGGTGGCCGGGACCCTAACACTGAAGCTTTCTTT. This sequence encodes CAGGRDPNTEAFF. The rearrangement links TRBV30 to TRBJ1-1; tentatively, D is TRBD1 (5 bases). Germline V gene sequence: CDR1 GTSNPN, CDR2 SVGIG (reference sequence). The V gene lost 8 bases and the J gene lost 2 bases, with 15 bases spanning the gap. CDR3 length: 13 residues.

Notes on this clonotype: This may arise from a read error, as a much more abundant clone is one base away. The chain has TRBV7-2 and TRBJ2-7; TRBD2 might be the D (5 bases). In germline, CDR1 is SGHTA, CDR2 FQGNSA. The CDR3 has 15 amino acids. The CDR3 loop reads CASGLQSYGTYEQYF. The DNA of the CDR3 is TGTGCCAGCGGCTTACAAAGTTACGGGACCTACGAGCAGTACTTC.

Here the CDR3 DNA reads TGTGCCAGCAGCTTAGTGGGGACAGGCTACCAAGAGACCCAGTACTTC. Translated: CASSLVGTGYQETQYF. The chain uses TRBV7-2 and TRBJ2-5; the match to TRBD1 covers 8 bases. Germline CDR1 is SGHTA and CDR2 is FQGNSA. J was trimmed by 0 bases and V by 1 base; bases with no gene match: 4. The CDR3 extends over 16 amino acids.

This clonotype has more than one count but fewer than ten. The chain has TRBV7-9 and TRBJ2-3; 14 nucleotides match TRBD2. The V gene's germline CDR1 is SEHNR and CDR2 FQNEAQ (reference sequence). The V gene end was trimmed by 5 bases and the J gene end by 5 bases; junction bases not matched to a gene: 6. This CDR3 is built from 16 residues. The CDR3 sequence: CASSPGTSGGKDTQYF. CDR3 DNA: TGTGCCAGCAGCCCCGGGACTAGCGGGGGAAAAGATACGCAGTATTTT. The full variable domain, its missing parts supplied by reference TRBV7-9 and TRBJ2-3, is DTGVSQNPRHKITKRGQNVTFRCDPISEHNRLYWYRQTLGQGPEFLTYFQNEAQLEKSRLLSDRFSAERPKGSFSTLEIQRTEQGDSAMYLCASSPGTSGGKDTQYFGPGTRLTVL.

This chain connects TRBV5-1 to TRBJ2-7; weak D call: TRBD2 (5 bases). There are 14 residues in the CDR3. Germline lookup yields CDR1 SGHRS and CDR2 YFSETQ. Deletions cut 0 bases from V and 3 bases from J, with 10 bases between. CDR3 nucleotide sequence: TGCGCCAGCAGCTTGGCCGAGGGTTACTACGAGCAGTACTTC. Protein product: CASSLAEGYYEQYF.

This clonotype appeared a few times. As DNA, the CDR3 is TGTGCCAGCAGCTTAGGGGTCCGGGGAGTAAAAGAGACCCAGTACTTC. Translating gives CASSLGVRGVKETQYF. This chain connects TRBV11-3 to TRBJ2-5; tentative D call: TRBD2 (5 bases). CDR1 is SGHNT and CDR2 is YENEEA in the germline V gene. The CDR3 is 16 residues long. Trimming left V 1 base short and J 3 bases short, with 15 bases between. Together with reference TRBV11-3 and TRBJ2-5, the CDR3 gives the full variable domain: EAGVVQSPRYKIIEKKQPVAFWCNPISGHNTLYWYLQNLGQGPELLIRYENEEAVDDSQLPKDRFSAERLKGVDSTLKIQPAELGDSAVYLCASSLGVRGVKETQYFGPGTRLLVL.